The T cell receptor (beta chain) under discussion was sequenced for a study of cytotoxic CD8 clonotypes in ibrutinib-treated CLL. Study information: On average, roughly 94,000 productive rearrangements and under 300,000 productive templates per sample.

As to this clone: The antigen remains unidentified.

Study observations and caveats: Clonality was higher at ibrutinib response and returned toward baseline at progression.

V lost 0 bases and J lost 1, with 18 bases in between. Germline CDR1 and CDR2: ENHRY and SYGVKD. The length of the CDR3 is 18 residues. Clones were read by immunoSEQ multiplex PCR, and TCRdb kept only the in-frame ones, dropping some. The table has roughly 300,000 clones, approximately 79% seen once. The specimen was PBMCs, collected at disease progression, from a patient treated with ibrutinib. The chain has TRBV10-3 and TRBJ1-1; tentatively, D is TRBD1 (5 bases). This sequence originates from a human donor with chronic lymphocytic leukemia. CDR3: CAISESVGAPPSNTEAFF. DNA for the CDR3: TGTGCCATCAGTGAGTCGGTAGGGGCCCCCCCCTCGAACACTGAAGCTTTCTTT.